This T cell receptor (beta chain) was profiled in a study of cytomegalovirus exposure and HLA in healthy donors. A word on this clone: Its specificity is unknown.

Notes on the study in general: Follow-up analysis later connected one missense variant in DCLRE1C with trimming of TCR beta V- and J-genes.

The V gene end was trimmed by 0 bases and the J gene end by 3 bases; junction bases not matched to a gene: 3. CDR1 and CDR2 (germline): MNHEY, SMNVEV (reference sequence). CDR3 length: 16 amino acids. The PCR was carried out with 60 Vbeta primers and 13 Jbeta primers. How the authors handled the data: A later analysis tallied 65 million to 85 million unique TCR beta chains, around 11 million of them shared. Profiled with immunoSEQ multiplex PCR; TCRdb holds only in-frame clones, not every one. V, J and clone size are taken as reported in that table, and D and trimming were inferred from the DNA itself. The table records some 150,000 clones, 70% to 85% of them present only once.

V is TRBV27 and J is TRBJ1-3, with 9 bases aligning to TRBD1. Sequencing was carried out using PBMCs. This TCR was sampled from a woman aged 25-40 years in good health and CMV-seronegative. This CDR3 is CASSLSGQGGGNTIYF. The CDR3 nucleotides read TGTGCCAGCAGTTTATCGGGACAGGGAGGTGGAAACACCATATATTTT.